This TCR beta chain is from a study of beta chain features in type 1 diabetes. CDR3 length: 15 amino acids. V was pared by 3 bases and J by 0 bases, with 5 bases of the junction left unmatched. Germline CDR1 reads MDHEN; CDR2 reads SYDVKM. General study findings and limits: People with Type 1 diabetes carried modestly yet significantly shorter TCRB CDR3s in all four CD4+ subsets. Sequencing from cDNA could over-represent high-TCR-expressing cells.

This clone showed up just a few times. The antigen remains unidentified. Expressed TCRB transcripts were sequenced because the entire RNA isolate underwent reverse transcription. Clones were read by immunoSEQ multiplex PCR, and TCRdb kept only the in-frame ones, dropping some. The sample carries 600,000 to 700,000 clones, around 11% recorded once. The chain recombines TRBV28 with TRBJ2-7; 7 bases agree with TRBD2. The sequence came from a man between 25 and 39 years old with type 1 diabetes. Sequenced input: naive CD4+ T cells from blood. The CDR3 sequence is CASSLTGTTSYEQYF. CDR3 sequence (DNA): TGTGCCAGCAGTTTGACCGGGACTACCTCCTACGAGCAGTACTTC.